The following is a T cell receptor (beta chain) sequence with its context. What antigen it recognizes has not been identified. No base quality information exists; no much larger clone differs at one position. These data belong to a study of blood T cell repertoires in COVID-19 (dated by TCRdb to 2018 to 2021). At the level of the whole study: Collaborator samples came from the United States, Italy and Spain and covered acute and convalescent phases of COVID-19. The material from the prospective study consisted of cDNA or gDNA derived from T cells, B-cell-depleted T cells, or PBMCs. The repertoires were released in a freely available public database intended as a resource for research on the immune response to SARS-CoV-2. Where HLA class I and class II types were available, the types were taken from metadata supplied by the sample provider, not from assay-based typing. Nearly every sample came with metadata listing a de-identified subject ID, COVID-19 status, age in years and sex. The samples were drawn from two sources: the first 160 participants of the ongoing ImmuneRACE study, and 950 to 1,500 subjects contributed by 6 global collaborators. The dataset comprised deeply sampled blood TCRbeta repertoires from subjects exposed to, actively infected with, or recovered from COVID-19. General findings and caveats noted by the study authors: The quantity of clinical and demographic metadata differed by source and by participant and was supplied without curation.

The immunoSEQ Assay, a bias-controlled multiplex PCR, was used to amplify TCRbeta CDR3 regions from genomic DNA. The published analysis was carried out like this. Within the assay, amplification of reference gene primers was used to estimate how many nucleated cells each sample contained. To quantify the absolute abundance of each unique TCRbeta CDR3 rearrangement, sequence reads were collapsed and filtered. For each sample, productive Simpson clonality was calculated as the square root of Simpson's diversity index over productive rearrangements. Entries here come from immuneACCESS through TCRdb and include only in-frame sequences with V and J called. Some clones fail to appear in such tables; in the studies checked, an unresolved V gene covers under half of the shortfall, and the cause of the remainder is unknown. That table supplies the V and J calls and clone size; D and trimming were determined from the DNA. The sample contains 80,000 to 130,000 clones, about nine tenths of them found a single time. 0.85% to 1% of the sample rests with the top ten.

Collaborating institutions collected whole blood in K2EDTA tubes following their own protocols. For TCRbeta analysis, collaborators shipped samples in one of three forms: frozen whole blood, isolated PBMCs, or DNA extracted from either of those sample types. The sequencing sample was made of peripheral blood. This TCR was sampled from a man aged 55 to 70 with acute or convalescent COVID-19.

In nucleotides, the sequence is TGCAGTGCTAGTTCAGGAGGGCCGAACACCGGGGAGCTGTTTTTT. It translates to CSASSGGPNTGELFF. This receptor chain uses TRBV20-1 and TRBJ2-2; the D gene is possibly TRBD2, with 6 bases matching. The CDR3 sequence holds 15 residues, the cysteine and phenylalanine included. Left in the record is the CDR3 DNA by itself, 45 bases read in frame from the first base. The germline V gene (reference sequence) gives CDR1 as DFQATT and CDR2 as SNEGSKA. The trim is 3 bases for V and 0 bases for J, with a gap of 11 bases between the germline ends.